The TCR beta chain under discussion was sequenced for a study of neurological immune-mediated disorders (dated by TCRdb to between 2018 and 2021). Some background on the complete study: Among the roughly 34 multiple sclerosis patients, relapsing-remitting MS was present in some 31 and secondary progressive MS was present in 3. Peripheral blood TCR-beta repertoires from HTLV-I-associated myelopathy (HAM/TSP) patients, multiple sclerosis patients and healthy controls were compared by UMI-based sequencing. The roughly 110 TCR-beta libraries included longitudinal samples, technical triplicates and paired sorted CD4+ and CD8+ T-cell subsets alongside PBMC samples. The cohort comprised 68 subjects: some 15 HAM/TSP patients, approximately 34 multiple sclerosis patients and around 20 healthy controls.

Via the germline V gene, CDR1 is SNHLY and CDR2 FYNNEI. The CDR3 covers 14 residues, taking in both the cysteine and the phenylalanine. Just CDR3 DNA is preserved here, 42 bases in frame from base 1. V drops 5 bases and J drops 2 bases, leaving 12 bases in between. For the unsorted PBMC libraries, 2 million PBMCs were stored in RNAlater at -80 degrees C until RNA extraction and were used to generate the libraries. The multiple sclerosis patients were enrolled in a US clinical protocol that evaluated disease progression with magnetic resonance imaging. Peripheral blood was subjected to Ficoll-Hypaque density gradient centrifugation to isolate PBMCs, which were then cryopreserved in liquid nitrogen. This clonotype was detected only a few times. The specificity of this receptor is unknown. Per-base quality was not reported, and no clone a single base away is much larger than it. To synthesize cDNA, template-switch 5'RACE was performed with a primer carrying a 10-nucleotide random unique molecular identifier so that each TCR transcript was tagged. Each sequencing run produced over 160 million TCR-beta sequences covering 15-18 subjects. The RNeasy kit was used for extraction of total RNA. The KAPA Real-time Library Amplification kit was used to amplify TCR-beta VDJ regions with primers targeting the TCR constant region and the 5'RACE anchor. A first PCR added sample indexes and Illumina adaptors, and a second PCR then raised library yield. After Ampure bead purification, the roughly 650 bp TCR product was size-selected on a 2% E-gel SizeSelection system. Before pooling, library quality was assessed on a Bioanalyzer, concentration was determined with Qubit, and library quantification was performed with the Kapa Library Quantification kit. An Illumina HiSeq 2500 sequenced the libraries paired-end 2 x 150 bp. To increase sequence diversity, roughly 24-32% phiX was spiked into each library pool. In the paper's pipeline: Quality-filtered reads were processed with the UMI-based MiGEC pipeline, which removed over 75% of raw TCR sequences during error correction. VDJ genes were aligned to IMGT germline references, and clonotypes were defined by unique CDR3 amino acid sequence plus V-J genes. Clonal expansion, Shannon diversity, and CDR3 relatedness (CalcPairwiseDistances, ClusterSamples) were evaluated with VDJtools, and phylogenetic trees were built with CLCbio workbench. Clones with at least 8 unique UMIs were defined as expanded, with this threshold being based on coefficient-of-variation modelling across technical triplicates. The public reads were reanalyzed by TCRdb: fastp trimming at Q25, MiXCR alignment, in-frame beta chains only. Identical CDR3 protein sequences are pooled into one entry, listed with their most common genes and DNA. The V and J calls reflect TCRdb's pipeline rather than the authors' work. Across this sample there are 78,000 or so distinct CDR3 sequences, with 4.5% to 6.5% seen only once. The ten most abundant clones make up 2% to 2.5% of the sample.

Overall study results and their limits: TCR clonal expansion was highest in HAM/TSP patients and lowest in MS patients, with MS patients falling below even healthy controls. Repertoires from 18 of 34 MS patients were grouped by phylogenetic analysis into a cluster of related CDR3 sequences, suggesting a possible repertoire-level signature. The MS cluster was not associated with any clinical or MRI features, and the authors stated that larger cohorts are needed. No identical CDR3 amino acid sequences were found to be shared among expanded clones across subjects, suggesting that TCR-beta repertoires were private in all groups.

Sequenced: PBMCs. The chain links TRBV2 with TRBJ2-5; the D gene lacks a confident call. The TCR was taken from a woman aged 30 to 39 with multiple sclerosis. For the CDR3, the sequence is CASSRTGPQETQYF. The sequence in DNA is TGTGCCAGCAGTCGAACTGGGCCTCAAGAGACCCAGTACTTC. Where the CDR3 stops, the reference TRBV2 and TRBJ2-5 genes take over; the full variable domain is EPEVTQTPSHQVTQMGQEVILRCVPISNHLYFYWYRQILGQKVEFLVSFYNNEISEKSEIFDDQFSVERPDGSNFTLKIRSTKLEDSAMYFCASSRTGPQETQYFGPGTRLLVL.